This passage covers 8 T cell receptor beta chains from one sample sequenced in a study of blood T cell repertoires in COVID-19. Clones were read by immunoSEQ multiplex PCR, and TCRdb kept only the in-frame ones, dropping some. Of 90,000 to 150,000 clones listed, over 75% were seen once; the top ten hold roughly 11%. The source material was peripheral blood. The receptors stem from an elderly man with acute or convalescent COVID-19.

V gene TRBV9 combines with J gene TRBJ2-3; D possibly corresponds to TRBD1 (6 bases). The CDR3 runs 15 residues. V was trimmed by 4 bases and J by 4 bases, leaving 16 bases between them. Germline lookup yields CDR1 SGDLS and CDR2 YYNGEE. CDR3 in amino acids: CASSTDRPTADTQYF. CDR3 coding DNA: TGTGCCAGCAGCACGGACAGACCTACGGCAGATACGCAGTATTTT.

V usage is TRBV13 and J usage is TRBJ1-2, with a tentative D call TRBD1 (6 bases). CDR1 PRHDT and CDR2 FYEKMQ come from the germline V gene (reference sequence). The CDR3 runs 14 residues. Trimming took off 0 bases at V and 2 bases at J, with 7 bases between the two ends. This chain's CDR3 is CASSLGTGNYGYTF. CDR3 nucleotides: TGTGCCAGCAGCTTAGGCACAGGGAACTATGGCTACACCTTC.

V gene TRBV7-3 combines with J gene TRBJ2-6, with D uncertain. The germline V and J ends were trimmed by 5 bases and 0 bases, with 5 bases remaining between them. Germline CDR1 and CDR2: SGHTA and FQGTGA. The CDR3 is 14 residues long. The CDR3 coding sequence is TGTGCCAGCAGCCCTACCTCTGGGGCCAACGTCCTGACTTTC. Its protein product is CASSPTSGANVLTF.

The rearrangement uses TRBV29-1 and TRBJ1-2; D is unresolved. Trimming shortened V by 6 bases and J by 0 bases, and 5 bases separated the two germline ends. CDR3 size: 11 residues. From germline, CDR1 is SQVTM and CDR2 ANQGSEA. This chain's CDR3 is CSVGANYGYTF. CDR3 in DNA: TGCAGCGTCGGTGCTAACTATGGCTACACCTTC.

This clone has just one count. The DNA for the CDR3 is TGTGCCAGCAGCTTCGTCGGGACAGGGGGAAAGTCTAGCAATCAGCCCCAGCATTTT. This gives the protein CASSFVGTGGKSSNQPQHF. The chain is built from TRBV7-9 and TRBJ1-5, with 11 bases matching TRBD1. Germline CDR1 reads SEHNR; CDR2 reads FQNEAQ (reference sequence). The trim removed 3 bases at V and 0 bases at J, leaving 10 bases unmatched. The CDR3 runs to 19 residues.

The CDR3 sequence: CASSTGGDGYTF. In DNA, the CDR3 is TGTGCCAGCTCAACAGGGGGCGATGGCTACACCTTC. The chain combines TRBV18 with TRBJ1-2; 9 positions agree with TRBD1. The CDR3 consists of 12 residues. Germline CDR1 reads KGHSH; CDR2 reads LQKENI. The trim removed 5 bases at V and 6 bases at J, leaving 1 base unmatched.

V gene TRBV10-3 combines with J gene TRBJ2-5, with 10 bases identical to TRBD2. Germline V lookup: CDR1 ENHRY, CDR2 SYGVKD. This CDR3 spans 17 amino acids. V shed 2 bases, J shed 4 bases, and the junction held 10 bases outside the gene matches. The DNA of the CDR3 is TGTGCCATCAGTGAGAACAACGTAGCGGGAGGTGGAGAGACCCAGTACTTC. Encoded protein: CAISENNVAGGGETQYF.

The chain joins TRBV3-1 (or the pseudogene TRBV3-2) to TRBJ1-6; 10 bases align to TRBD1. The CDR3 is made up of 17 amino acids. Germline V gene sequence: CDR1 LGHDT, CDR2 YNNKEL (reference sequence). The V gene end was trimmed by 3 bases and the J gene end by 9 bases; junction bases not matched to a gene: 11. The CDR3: CASSQPIADRGGSPLHF. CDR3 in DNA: TGTGCCAGCAGCCAGCCCATAGCGGACAGGGGGGGTTCACCCCTCCACTTT.